These 8 T cell receptor beta chains were sequenced from one sample in a study of cytomegalovirus exposure and HLA in healthy donors. Amplification used 60 Vbeta primers and 13 Jbeta primers. The method was immunoSEQ multiplex PCR; TCRdb's version includes in-frame clones alone and lacks a portion of them. The profile covers about 100,000 clones, with around 74% appearing a single time and about 6.6% taken by the ten largest. Input material: PBMCs. These receptors all come from a man between 40 and 49 years old in good health and CMV-seropositive.

The chain recombines TRBV11-2 with TRBJ1-2; D might be TRBD1 (5 bases). The V gene's germline CDR1 is SGHAT and CDR2 FQNNGV. This CDR3 is 16 amino acids long. Between the trimmed V and J ends, which lost 0 bases and 5 bases, there was a span of 16 bases. CDR3: CASSLDEGGGRYGYTF. CDR3 DNA sequence: TGTGCCAGCAGCTTAGATGAGGGCGGGGGTCGGTATGGCTACACCTTC.

This CDR3 reads CASSRDREKPQHF. DNA of the CDR3: TGTGCCAGCTCGCGGGACAGGGAAAAGCCCCAGCATTTT. The chain is built from TRBV18 and TRBJ1-5; 9 nucleotides align to TRBD1. CDR1 and CDR2 from the germline V gene are KGHSH and LQKENI. The V gene end was trimmed by 6 bases and the J gene end by 8 bases; junction bases not matched to a gene: 5. The CDR3 extends over 13 amino acids.

The DNA for the CDR3 is TGCGCCAGCAGCTGGACAGGGGGTAACACTGAAGCTTTCTTT. Protein sequence: CASSWTGGNTEAFF. V usage is TRBV5-1 and J usage is TRBJ1-1; 10 bases are shared with TRBD1. The CDR3 sequence is 14 residues long. Germline loops: CDR1 SGHRS, CDR2 YFSETQ. The V and J ends lost 3 bases and 2 bases, in that order; junction bases with no gene match: 1.

This clone has a single count. The chain links TRBV10-2 to TRBJ2-7; 7 positions match TRBD1. The CDR3 loop spans 15 amino acids. The V gene end was trimmed by 6 bases and the J gene end by 0 bases; junction bases not matched to a gene: 8. Germline V CDR1 and CDR2: WSHSY, SAAADI. The CDR3 reads CASRDPGQSSYEQYF. For the CDR3, the DNA is TGCGCCAGCAGGGACCCGGGACAGAGCTCCTACGAGCAGTACTTC.

The genes are TRBV5-1 and TRBJ1-1, with TRBD1 matching over 9 bases. J gave up 5 bases and V 2 bases, and 10 bases lay outside the gene matches. Germline values: CDR1 SGHRS, CDR2 YFSETQ. The CDR3 is made up of 16 amino acids. The CDR3 is CASSFVTGGVGTEAFF. The CDR3, as DNA: TGCGCCAGCAGCTTCGTAACAGGGGGCGTAGGGACTGAAGCTTTCTTT.

The chain has TRBV4-1 and TRBJ2-1; 8 bases match TRBD1. From germline, CDR1 is MGHRA and CDR2 YSYEKL. After removal of 0 bases from V and 3 bases from J, the junction contained 4 bases not matched to a gene. The CDR3 sequence is 16 residues long. CDR3 protein: CASSQESTGGYNEQFF. The CDR3 nucleotides are TGCGCCAGCAGCCAAGAGTCAACAGGGGGCTACAATGAGCAGTTCTTC.

The chain joins TRBV27 to TRBJ1-4; 7 bases line up with TRBD1. This CDR3 spans 15 amino acids. Per germline, CDR1 MNHEY and CDR2 SMNVEV (reference sequence). Trimming cost V 8 bases and J 8 bases; bases outside gene matches: 14. In DNA, the CDR3 is TGTGCCAGCGGGGTCGGAGACAGGGTACGAGAAAAACTGTTTTTT. Protein sequence: CASGVGDRVREKLFF.

The chain combines TRBV19 with TRBJ2-7, with D tentatively TRBD2 (5 bases). V gave up 4 bases and J gave up 3 bases, with 13 bases separating them. Per the germline V gene, CDR1 is LNHDA and CDR2 is SQIVND (reference sequence). The CDR3 runs to 14 residues. The CDR3 spells CASSTLALNYEQYF. CDR3 in DNA: TGTGCCAGTAGTACCCTAGCCCTAAACTACGAGCAGTACTTC.